The 12 T cell receptor beta chains in this list originate from one sample, sequenced in a study of metastatic and nonmetastatic thyroid tumors (dated by TCRdb to the early 2020s). None of the patients had been given any treatment before thyroid surgery. Library generation was performed with PCR. Reads for this sample came from an Illumina HiSeq 4000. TCRdb reprocessed the public reads (quality trimming at Q25 with fastp, clone calling with MiXCR) and kept in-frame beta chains. This sample gives 16,000 or so clones in total; more than 20% of them show up just once. The top ten constitute 10% to 15% of the sample. Sequencing was performed on tumor tissue. The receptors come from a male donor with papillary thyroid cancer or a benign thyroid nodule (not recorded which). Some clones in this sample may be carry-over from other donors' samples.

This clone was found many times. The chain combines TRBV6-1 with TRBJ2-7, with a possible D match to TRBD2 (5 bases). This CDR3 is built from 11 residues. Germline V gene lookup returns CDR1 MNHNS and CDR2 SASEGT. V was shortened by 8 bases and J by 7 bases, with 12 bases between the two germline ends. The DNA for the CDR3 is TGTGCCAGCGGGGTAGCGTCAGAGCAGTACTTC. Its protein is CASGVASEQYF.

CDR3 in DNA: TGTGCCAGCAATAGCCACTCCCAAAGCTCCTACAATGAGCAGTTCTTC. Translating gives CASNSHSQSSYNEQFF. The genes are TRBV12-3 or TRBV12-4 and TRBJ2-1; no clear D. This CDR3 is built from 16 residues. V lost 7 bases and J 0 bases, leaving 16 bases between the germline ends.

This clone has a count of ten or more. The genes are TRBV2 and TRBJ1-2; 12 bases map to TRBD1. Per the germline V gene, CDR1 is SNHLY and CDR2 is FYNNEI. V lost 5 bases, J lost 8 bases, and 15 bases stayed unmatched. The CDR3 length is 17 residues. In DNA form, the CDR3 reads TGTGCCAGCAGTCCAATTCCGGGGGGACAGGGGGCGAACGGCTACACCTTC. Protein sequence: CASSPIPGGQGANGYTF.

This clone is medium-sized by share. The chain has TRBV12-3 or TRBV12-4 and TRBJ1-1; D gene ambiguous. CDR3 size: 11 residues. V was shortened by 3 bases and J by 11 bases, with 10 bases between the two germline ends. For the CDR3, the DNA is TGTGCCAGCAGTTTCGGGGTTGAGGCTTTCTTT. This codes for CASSFGVEAFF.

There are many counts of this clone. This rearrangement joins TRBV14 to TRBJ2-3, with TRBD2 matching over 9 bases. The CDR3 has 16 residues. After removal of 1 base from V and 4 bases from J, the junction contained 6 bases not matched to a gene. Germline assignment: CDR1 SGHDN and CDR2 FVKESK. CDR3 in DNA: TGTGCCAGCAGCCAAGCGGGACTAGCAAACGCAGATACGCAGTATTTT. This translates into CASSQAGLANADTQYF.

This clone came up many times. CDR3 DNA: TGTGCCTTGGAAGCGGTAGACAATGAGCAGTTCTTC. Its protein is CALEAVDNEQFF. The V gene is TRBV30, the J gene TRBJ2-1; maybe TRBD2 (5 bases). Germline V gene data show CDR1 as GTSNPN and CDR2 as SVGIG (reference sequence). V lost 7 bases and J lost 5, with 12 bases in between. CDR3 size: 12 residues.

This clone was detected a few times. The chain links TRBV6-2 or TRBV6-3 to TRBJ2-1, with D unclear. The CDR3 consists of 12 residues. The V end was cut by 2 bases, the J end by 7 bases, with 6 bases between. Per the germline V gene, CDR1 is MNHEY and CDR2 is SVGEGT. The chain's CDR3 is CASSYGSNEQFF. The CDR3 coding sequence is TGTGCCAGCAGTTACGGGTCGAATGAGCAGTTCTTC.

This clone was picked up a small number of times. V is TRBV6-2 or TRBV6-3 and J is TRBJ2-7; TRBD1 agrees at 10 bases. The CDR3 is 17 residues long. The germline gives CDR1 MNHEY, CDR2 SVGEGT. V lost 0 bases and J lost 4; bases outside the gene matches: 9. CDR3 sequence (DNA): TGTGCCAGCAGTTACTCGCTTGGGACAGGGGTTGAGTACGAGCAGTACTTC. Translating gives CASSYSLGTGVEYEQYF.

V usage is TRBV6-1 and J usage is TRBJ1-5; D remains ambiguous. The CDR3 consists of 13 residues. V lost 1 base to trimming and J lost 9 bases, with 10 bases between them. CDR1 and CDR2 from the germline V gene are MNHNS and SASEGT. The CDR3 DNA reads as TGTGCCAGCAGTGAAGAGGTGAGAGGGCCCCAGCATTTT. Translating gives CASSEEVRGPQHF.

This clone was counted between two and nine times. At one end the junction does not follow the germline gene, possibly because of a read error. The V call is TRBV28, the J call TRBJ1-1; D gene uncertain. Germline CDR1 and CDR2: MDHEN and SYDVKM. The CDR3 has 16 amino acids. The CDR3 coding sequence is TGTGCCAGCAGGTACAGAAACCCCCGGCCGAACACTGGAGCTTTCTTT. It yields the protein CASRYRNPRPNTGAFF.

The chain has TRBV19 and TRBJ1-1; 7 nucleotides match TRBD1. The germline V gene has CDR1 LNHDA and CDR2 SQIVND (reference sequence). The V gene end was trimmed by 7 bases and the J gene end by 6 bases; junction bases not matched to a gene: 11. The CDR3 contains 14 residues. The CDR3 nucleotides read TGTGCCAGTACCGTCGACAGGGATGTGTCTGAAGCTTTCTTT. Protein: CASTVDRDVSEAFF.

This clone was counted a few times. The gene calls are TRBV15 and TRBJ2-7; 9 nucleotides align to TRBD1. The trim removed 1 base at V and 4 bases at J, leaving 5 bases unmatched. Looked up from germline, CDR1 is LNHNV and CDR2 is YYDKDF (reference sequence). CDR3 length: 15 residues. The chain's CDR3 is CATSRAGDREYEQYF. Here the CDR3 DNA reads TGTGCCACCAGCAGAGCGGGGGACAGGGAATACGAGCAGTACTTC. Variable domain in full (rest from reference TRBV15 and TRBJ2-7): DAMVIQNPRYQVTQFGKPVTLSCSQTLNHNVMYWYQQKSSQAPKLLFHYYDKDFNNEADTPDNFQSRRPNTSFCFLDIRSPGLGDTAMYLCATSRAGDREYEQYFGPGTRLTVT.